This T cell receptor beta chain originates from a study of radiation and T cells in renal cell carcinoma (dated by TCRdb to about 2020). Context from the whole study: Samples were obtained from a clinical trial, in which 15 Gy stereotactic body radiation therapy was delivered to primary renal cell carcinomas and nephrectomy was performed 4 weeks later. In total, 50 to 60 samples, comprising roughly 25 tumors and roughly 27 peripheral blood samples, were subjected to TCR beta sequencing. In the approximately 53 samples combined, 4,016,671 unique CDR3 nucleotide sequences were found, encoding roughly 2.5 million unique CDR3 amino acid sequences.

Per the publication, the time point label means: baseline pretreatment blood. The meaning of the sample's treatment or condition label: 15 Gy SBRT to primary tumor, nephrectomy 4 weeks later. To follow tumor-enriched clonotypes, serial peripheral blood was collected from radiation-treated patients at baseline and at 2 weeks and 4 weeks after SBRT. Renal cell carcinoma with clear cell pathology was present in all patients. Genomic DNA for TCR sequencing was prepared using the QIAamp DNA Blood Mini Kit (Qiagen). Only samples passing all quality control checks were included in the analyses. Turning to this clone: Its antigen target is currently unknown. It has no much larger one-base neighbor in the sample; base qualities were not kept.

Following the manufacturer's recommendations, the immunoSEQ kit was used to generate TCR beta libraries from genomic DNA. To prepare the libraries, a first multiplex PCR with proprietary primers was run, followed by a second PCR that added unique barcodes, and a bead cleanup was done after each round. A positive control reaction and a negative control reaction, both provided in the kit, were run with every batch of samples. The final libraries underwent checking on an Agilent 4200 TapeStation D1000 ScreenTape, volumetric pooling, and quantification by qPCR. Sequencing ran on an Illumina NextSeq500 with a MidOutput 150-cycle cartridge, using 156 Read1 and 15 Index1 cycles with kit custom primers. The pooled library was loaded at about 1 pM, and around 22% PhiX control was spiked in. The authors' pipeline ran thus. Vendor-processed data were analyzed in R, and a clonotype was defined as all T cells sharing the same CDR3 nucleotide sequence. For clone abundance analyses, frequencies were normalized to the 10,000 most abundant clones per sample. Public T cell clones, which averaged fewer than five per sample, were excluded before analysis. Tumor-enriched and baseline blood-enriched clonotypes were defined by at least a 32-fold difference in abundance between compartments. A beta-binomial differential abundance model was used to identify clonotypes that were expanded or contracted between blood time points. The Baroni-Urbani and Buser coefficient was used to measure tumor-blood repertoire similarity, and groups were compared with two-tailed Wilcoxon tests in R. Here the immuneACCESS table is served through TCRdb, limited to in-frame sequences with V and J called. Missing clones are a known gap in these copies; in checked studies unresolved V genes cover under half, and the rest lacks a known reason. V and J calls and clone size are given by that table; D and trimming were obtained from the DNA. The sample table shows 110,000 to 150,000 clones, and approximately 87% are seen once. The ten largest clones add up to 20% to 25% of the sample.

The study at large found these results: Because pretreatment tumor biopsies were not available, the baseline intratumoral presence of clonotypes could not be determined. With a single-armed trial design, the study had no way to address how radiation dose or scheduling affects the TCR repertoire. Dynamics of the blood repertoire were not tracked past 4 weeks after treatment. An increase in top tumor clonotypes in blood was observed from baseline to 2 weeks post-radiation, followed by contraction by 4 weeks, which was taken to suggest transient expansion of tumor-resident clones.

Sequences MNHEY (CDR1) and SMNVEV (CDR2) are obtained from the germline V gene (reference sequence). V and J are truncated by 2 bases and 9 bases respectively, leaving an intervening sequence of 13 bases. The CDR3 runs 13 residues from the cysteine to the phenylalanine. The DNA shown is the 39-base CDR3, in frame from base 1. The sequence links TRBV27 to TRBJ2-5; the best D guess is TRBD1, with 6 bases matching. The sample was blood, taken from a patient whose treatment included radiotherapy and nephrectomy. The sequence was collected from a woman aged 45-65 years with renal cell carcinoma. The CDR3 region: CASSLSRDKAQYF. The bases read TGTGCCAGCAGTTTAAGCAGGGACAAAGCCCAGTACTTC.